This passage covers 19 T cell receptor beta chains from one sample sequenced in a study of T cells in Graves' hyperthyroidism and ophthalmopathy. TCR beta CDR3 regions were amplified from RNA transcripts. An initial round of RT-PCR targeting the TCR CDR3 relied on the HTBI primer set. TCRdb used MiXCR to reprocess the multiplex PCR reads, holding one entry per CDR3 protein. The sample carries hundreds of thousands of distinct CDR3 sequences, 35% to 40% recorded once. The sample consisted of blood. The receptors shown here come from a man younger than 35 with Graves' hyperthyroidism.

This clonotype was recorded many times. J is TRBJ1-1 and V is TRBV10-3, with TRBD1 as a possible D gene (5 bases). The V end lost 5 bases, the J end lost 3 bases, and 10 bases lay between the germline ends. This CDR3 comprises 13 residues. The germline gives CDR1 ENHRY, CDR2 SYGVKD. CDR3 protein: CAISSIGDTEAFF. CDR3 in DNA: TGTGCCATCAGTTCCATAGGGGACACTGAAGCTTTCTTT.

As concerns this clonotype: At one end the junction does not follow the germline gene, possibly because of a read error. V is TRBV6-1 and J is TRBJ2-7; D possibly uses TRBD1 or TRBD2 (5 bases each). The length of the CDR3 is 13 residues. The V gene's germline CDR1 is MNHNS and CDR2 SASEGT. The CDR3 DNA reads as TGTGCCAGCAGCGGGGACGATTTCTACGAGCAGCACTTC. This gives the protein CASSGDDFYEQHF.

The table lists this clonotype with a few counts. The chain is built from TRBV9 and TRBJ1-5, with D hard to call. CDR1 and CDR2 from the germline V gene are SGDLS and YYNGEE. V was trimmed by 2 bases and J by 8 bases, leaving 11 bases between them. This CDR3 is 13 amino acids long. The CDR3 region has the DNA TGTGCCAGCAGCGTTCGCGCTGGGGAGCCCCAGCATTTT. This sequence encodes CASSVRAGEPQHF.

This clonotype has ten or more counts. This chain's CDR3 is CASSERTGNGYTF. As DNA, the CDR3 is TGTGCCAGCAGCGAACGGACAGGGAATGGCTACACCTTC. V usage is TRBV14 and J usage is TRBJ1-2, with 8 bases lining up with TRBD1. Germline assignment: CDR1 SGHDN and CDR2 FVKESK. Losses at the gene ends were 5 bases for V and 6 bases for J; bases not matched to a gene: 5. This CDR3 has 13 amino acids.

This clonotype appeared a few times. The V and J genes are TRBV6-1 and TRBJ1-1, with D perhaps TRBD1 (5 bases). Deletions cut 2 bases from V and 12 bases from J, with 10 bases between. The CDR3 is 11 residues long. Germline V lookup: CDR1 MNHNS, CDR2 SASEGT. The CDR3 DNA reads TGTGCCAGCAGTGAAATGGGGGAAACTTTCTTT. This codes for CASSEMGETFF.

V is TRBV7-9 and J is TRBJ1-2; no definite D call. Trimming left V 3 bases short and J 0 bases short, with 8 bases between. The CDR3 spans 14 residues. Per the germline V gene, CDR1 is SEHNR and CDR2 is FQNEAQ (reference sequence). DNA for the CDR3: TGTGCCAGCAGCTTCACCAACCCTAACTATGGCTACACCTTC. Its translation: CASSFTNPNYGYTF.

The chain recombines TRBV6-4 with TRBJ1-6; no clear D gene. Trimming removed 1 base from V and 7 bases from J, with 5 bases in between. Germline V lookup: CDR1 MRHNA, CDR2 SNTAGT. This CDR3 is 13 amino acids long. CDR3: CASSDYSNSPLHF. CDR3 coding DNA: TGTGCCAGCAGTGACTACAGCAATTCACCCCTCCACTTT.

This clonotype was observed at least ten times. The chain is built from TRBV7-9 and TRBJ1-1; 9 bases line up with TRBD1. Losses at the gene ends were 4 bases for V and 7 bases for J; bases not matched to a gene: 7. Germline V gene lookup returns CDR1 SEHNR and CDR2 FQNEAQ (reference sequence). The CDR3 extends over 14 amino acids. CDR3 region: CASSSSTGGYEAFF. CDR3 in DNA: TGTGCCAGCAGCTCCTCGACAGGGGGTTATGAAGCTTTCTTT.

The chain joins TRBV12-3 or TRBV12-4 to TRBJ2-5; TRBD1 matches 7 bases. The CDR3 runs to 14 residues. The junction had 9 bases not matched to a gene; V was cut back by 6 bases and J by 5 bases. Here the CDR3 reads CASSQTGRRETQYF. CDR3 DNA: TGTGCCAGCAGCCAGACAGGGCGGCGGGAGACCCAGTACTTC.

Remarks on this clonotype: Possible read error: a much larger clone is one base away. This chain connects TRBV7-9 to TRBJ1-1; D uncertain. The CDR3 has 15 amino acids. Looked up from germline, CDR1 is SEHNR and CDR2 is FQNEAQ (reference sequence). V was trimmed by 5 bases and J by 4 bases, leaving 17 bases between them. The DNA of the CDR3 is TGTGCCAGCAGCAAGCCGTCGGGCGGGAGCACTGAAGCTTTCTTT. Its protein product is CASSKPSGGSTEAFF. Combining the CDR3 with reference TRBV7-9 and TRBJ1-1 gives the whole variable domain DTGVSQNPRHKITKRGQNVTFRCDPISEHNRLYWYRQTLGQGPEFLTYFQNEAQLEKSRLLSDRFSAERPKGSFSTLEIQRTEQGDSAMYLCASSKPSGGSTEAFFGQGTRLTVV.

This sequence joins TRBV12-3 or TRBV12-4 and TRBJ2-3, with D tentatively TRBD2 (5 bases). The V and J ends lost 2 bases and 6 bases respectively, with 6 bases between them. The CDR3 loop spans 12 amino acids. In DNA, the CDR3 is TGTGCCAGCAGTTTAACGGGGGATACGCAGTATTTT. Its translation is CASSLTGDTQYF.

Written as DNA, the CDR3 is TGTGCCAGCAGCTTGGGACAGGGGTCCTACTATGGCTACACCTTC. It is translated as CASSLGQGSYYGYTF. The gene calls are TRBV5-4 and TRBJ1-2, with 8 bases fitting TRBD1. This CDR3 region has 15 residues. In germline, CDR1 is SGHNT, CDR2 YYREEE (reference sequence). Trimming removed 0 bases from V and 3 bases from J; junction bases left unmatched: 4.

The DNA of the CDR3 is TGTGCCAGCAGCTTATTCGGAGCCGGGGAGCTGTTTTTT. Protein sequence: CASSLFGAGELFF. The chain is built from TRBV7-2 and TRBJ2-2; D remains ambiguous. From germline, CDR1 is SGHTA and CDR2 FQGNSA. The CDR3 totals 13 residues. Trimming stripped 2 bases from V and 6 bases from J, with 7 bases between.

This clonotype was counted a few times. The V and J genes are TRBV9 and TRBJ2-7, with D hard to call. This CDR3 is 13 amino acids long. Germline CDR1 is SGDLS and CDR2 is YYNGEE. Trimming took off 0 bases at V and 3 bases at J, with 7 bases between the two ends. CDR3 residues: CASSVGSFYEQYF. The CDR3 DNA sequence: TGTGCCAGCAGCGTAGGTAGTTTCTACGAGCAGTACTTC. The whole variable domain, filled in from reference TRBV9 and TRBJ2-7, reads DSGVTQTPKHLITATGQRVTLRCSPRSGDLSVYWYQQSLDQGLQFLIQYYNGEERAKGNILERFSAQQFPDLHSELNLSSLELGDSALYFCASSVGSFYEQYFGPGTRLTVT.

The rearrangement links TRBV29-1 to TRBJ2-5; 8 bases line up with TRBD1. The V gene's germline CDR1 is SQVTM and CDR2 ANQGSEA. J gave up 7 bases and V 2 bases, and 9 bases lay outside the gene matches. CDR3 length: 14 amino acids. The CDR3 nucleotides read TGCAGCGTTGAATTCTCTCAGACAGGGGTGACCCAGTACTTC. Its translation is CSVEFSQTGVTQYF.

This clonotype appeared many times. The CDR3 reads CATSRDHGGEETQYF. As DNA, the CDR3 is TGTGCCACCAGCAGAGATCACGGGGGGGAAGAGACCCAGTACTTC. This chain connects TRBV15 to TRBJ2-5, with 8 bases fitting TRBD2. J lost 3 bases, V lost 0 bases, and 3 bases had no gene match. This CDR3 region has 15 residues. Germline-derived CDR1 and CDR2 are LNHNV and YYDKDF (reference sequence).

This chain joins TRBV6-5 and TRBJ1-1; D not resolved. The CDR3 spans 15 residues. V shed 2 bases and J shed 4 bases, with 14 bases lying between them. Germline V gene data show CDR1 as MNHEY and CDR2 as SVGAGI. CDR3 nucleotides: TGTGCCAGCAGTTACGGTGGGATACGGGGCACTGAAGCTTTCTTT. Encoded protein: CASSYGGIRGTEAFF.

This clonotype was found a few times. This rearrangement joins TRBV6-5 to TRBJ1-4; the D gene is possibly TRBD1 (5 bases). The length of the CDR3 is 15 residues. Germline assignment: CDR1 MNHEY and CDR2 SVGAGI. Trimming removed 3 bases at V and 4 bases at J, with 12 bases between. CDR3 region: CASSYGGFGNEKLFF. CDR3 coding DNA: TGTGCCAGCAGTTATGGGGGATTCGGTAATGAAAAACTGTTTTTT.

For this clonotype: One end of the junction fails to match germline, which may point to a read error. V gene TRBV10-3 combines with J gene TRBJ1-6, with D possibly matching TRBD1 (5 bases). Germline values: CDR1 ENHRY, CDR2 SYGVKD. This CDR3 has 15 residues. CDR3 in DNA: TGTGCCAGCAGTGATGGGGGTCAGTTTACCTCACCCCTCCACTTT. Translation: CASSDGGQFTSPLHF.